This entry is about one TCR beta chain. This clone showed up many times. Its binding antigen is unknown. At one end the junction does not follow the germline gene, possibly because of a read error. The data originate from a study of metastatic and nonmetastatic thyroid tumors (TCRdb year 2020). General notes on the study: Repertoires were compared across peripheral blood and tumor or nodule tissue samples from malignant and benign thyroid patients. What the authors observed across the whole study: In both blood and tumor samples, TCR beta diversity was reported to be significantly higher in malignant tumors than in benign nodules.

Libraries were made using PCR. Sequencing relied on an Illumina HiSeq 4000. The TCR beta-chain CDR3 region of each patient was profiled by high-throughput sequencing. The study's own analysis went as follows. The researchers built a classifier to tell apart papillary thyroid cancer patients with distant metastasis, based on CDR3 differences among clinicopathological groups. The Shannon index was used to measure repertoire diversity, and the Morisita-Horn index was used to measure how similar tumor and blood repertoires were. TCRdb cleaned the public reads at Q25 with fastp, built clones with MiXCR and kept in-frame beta chains. TCRdb's processing, not the authors', yielded these V and J calls. This sample has 25,000 to 35,000 clones in its table, and more than 15% of those were observed once. The top ten clonotypes cover about 4.8% of the sample. Per the germline V gene, ENHRY is the CDR1 and SYGVKD is the CDR2. Reading from cysteine to phenylalanine, the CDR3 counts 13 amino acids. Here the CDR3 DNA is all that survives: 39 bases in frame from base 1.

No patient had received any treatment before thyroid surgery. Patient clinical samples collected from about 2011 to 2018 were retrospectively analysed using T-cell receptor beta sequencing. The specimen sequenced was blood. The chain uses TRBV10-3 and TRBJ1-6; TRBD1 matches 8 bases in the middle. The source is a female donor with papillary thyroid cancer or a benign thyroid nodule (not recorded which). Some clones in this sample may be carry-over from other donors' samples. The bases read TGTGCCATCACTGAGACAGGGGATTCACCCCTCCACTTT. This gives the protein CAITETGDSPLHF.